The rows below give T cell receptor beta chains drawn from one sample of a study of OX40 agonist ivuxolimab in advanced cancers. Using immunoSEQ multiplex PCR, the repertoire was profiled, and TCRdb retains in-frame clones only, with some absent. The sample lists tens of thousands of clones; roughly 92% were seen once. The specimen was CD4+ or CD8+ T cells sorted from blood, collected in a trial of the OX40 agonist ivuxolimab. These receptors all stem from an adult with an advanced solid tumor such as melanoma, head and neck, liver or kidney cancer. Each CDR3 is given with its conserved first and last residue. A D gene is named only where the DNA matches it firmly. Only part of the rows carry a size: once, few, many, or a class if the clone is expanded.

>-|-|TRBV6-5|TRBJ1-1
CASSRRTEVVTEAFF
TGTGCCAGCAGCCGCCGGACAGAGGTGGTAACTGAAGCTTTCTTT
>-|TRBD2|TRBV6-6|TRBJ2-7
CASSPGASGRFYEQYF
TGTGCCAGCAGCCCCGGTGCTAGCGGGAGATTCTACGAGCAGTACTTC
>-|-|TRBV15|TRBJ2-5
CATSRSFGGRTKQYF
TGTGCCACCAGCCGATCTTTCGGTGGGAGGACCAAGCAGTACTTC
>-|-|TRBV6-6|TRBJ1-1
CASTRRGRAEAFF
TGTGCCAGCACCAGACGAGGGCGTGCTGAAGCTTTCTTT
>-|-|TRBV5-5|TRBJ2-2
CASSSRVGELFF
TGTGCCAGCAGCTCCAGGGTCGGGGAGCTGTTTTTT
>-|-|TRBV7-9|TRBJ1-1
CASSLGTGNTEAFF
TGTGCCAGCAGCTTAGGTACGGGGAACACTGAAGCTTTCTTT
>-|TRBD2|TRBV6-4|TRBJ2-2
CASSSGTSGRTGTGELFF
TGTGCCAGCAGTTCTGGGACTAGCGGGAGAACGGGCACCGGGGAGCTGTTTTTT
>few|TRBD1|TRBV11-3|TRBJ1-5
CASSVTGLNQPQHF
TGTGCCAGCAGCGTGACAGGGCTCAATCAGCCCCAGCATTTT
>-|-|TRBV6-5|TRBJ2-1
CASRQGLHNEQFF
TGTGCAAGTAGGCAAGGGCTCCACAATGAGCAGTTCTTC
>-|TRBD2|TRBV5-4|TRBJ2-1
CASSLGTSSYNEQFF
TGTGCCAGCAGCTTGGGGACTAGCTCCTACAATGAGCAGTTCTTC